One and the same sample provided the 18 T cell receptor beta chains below, sequenced in a study of persistence of HIV-infected CD4 T cells. This was the immunoSEQ version 4 assay in survey mode. Method: immunoSEQ multiplex PCR; TCRdb's copy keeps in-frame clones and lacks some. The sample records about 36,000 clones, over 75% being singletons. For these receptors, no antigen is known. The stimulus was an HIV-1 Gag 15-mer peptide pool, about 1.1 ug/peptide/mL. CD40L/CD69 double-negative CD45RO-high memory CD4+ T cells were collected. Sequenced here: cultured CD4+ T cells from PBMCs, sampled from a patient who received antiretroviral therapy. These receptors were collected from an adult with HIV. The donor label of this sample is uncertain.

This clone has just a few counts. The V call is TRBV19, the J call TRBJ1-5, with 9 nucleotides matching TRBD1. CDR1 and CDR2 from the germline V gene are LNHDA and SQIVND (reference sequence). The CDR3 length is 15 residues. The V gene end was trimmed by 3 bases and the J gene end by 3 bases; junction bases not matched to a gene: 3. This CDR3 is CASSMGDRDNQPQHF. In DNA form, the CDR3 reads TGTGCCAGTAGTATGGGGGACAGGGACAATCAGCCCCAGCATTTT.

The sample holds a few counts of this clone. V and J are TRBV10-2 and TRBJ1-2; unclear D gene. The V end was cut by 6 bases, the J end by 6 bases, with 8 bases between. The CDR3 loop spans 11 amino acids. Germline CDR1 is WSHSY and CDR2 is SAAADI. The CDR3 DNA reads TGCGCCAGCAGGAGGGATCATGGCTACACCTTC. Translating it yields CASRRDHGYTF.

This rearrangement joins TRBV5-1 to TRBJ2-1, with 13 positions matching TRBD2. Germline V lookup: CDR1 SGHRS, CDR2 YFSETQ. V lost 7 bases to trimming and J lost 4 bases; unmatched junction nucleotides: 8. The CDR3 contains 16 residues. The CDR3 protein is CASANTGLAGYNEQFF. CDR3 bases: TGCGCCAGCGCTAATACGGGACTAGCGGGGTACAATGAGCAGTTCTTC.

The chain carries TRBV7-2 and TRBJ2-7; perhaps TRBD1 as D (6 bases). The V gene's germline CDR1 is SGHTA and CDR2 FQGNSA. Trimming cost V 3 bases and J 1 base, with 10 bases left between them. The CDR3 is 14 residues long. The CDR3 reads CASSFDRRSYEQYF. DNA for the CDR3: TGTGCCAGCAGCTTTGACAGGCGTTCCTACGAGCAGTACTTC.

The chain joins TRBV28 to TRBJ2-1; D not resolved. This CDR3 comprises 12 residues. CDR1 is MDHEN, CDR2 SYDVKM, per germline. With 3 bases removed from V and 8 bases from J, the gap between germline ends came to 8 bases. In DNA form, the CDR3 reads TGTGCCAGCAGTTTCGGTTGGGATGAGCAGTTCTTC. Protein sequence: CASSFGWDEQFF.

The chain uses TRBV5-1 and TRBJ2-1; maybe TRBD2 (5 bases). The CDR3 extends over 16 amino acids. Germline loops: CDR1 SGHRS, CDR2 YFSETQ. V lost 0 bases, J lost 0 bases, and 10 bases lay in between. CDR3 loop: CASSLGGSSSYNEQFF. In DNA form, the CDR3 reads TGCGCCAGCAGCTTGGGAGGGTCTAGCTCCTACAATGAGCAGTTCTTC.

The V gene is TRBV5-8, the J gene TRBJ2-5; 10 positions match TRBD2. There are 17 residues in the CDR3. Germline trimming cut 4 bases from V and 1 base from J; bases unmatched to any gene: 10. Germline values: CDR1 SGHTS, CDR2 YDEGEE. As DNA, the CDR3 is TGTGCCAGCAGCCCCCCCCAGCCTAGCGGGGGCCAAGAGACCCAGTACTTC. Translating it yields CASSPPQPSGGQETQYF.

The chain has TRBV19 and TRBJ2-2; D assignment may be TRBD1 or TRBD2 (5 bases each). V lost 8 bases to trimming and J lost 3 bases, with 16 bases between them. Germline V gives CDR1 LNHDA, CDR2 SQIVND (reference sequence). The CDR3 has 15 amino acids. Here the CDR3 DNA reads TGTGCCAGTTGTAGGAGGACAAGTTACACCGGGGAGCTGTTTTTT. Amino acids: CASCRRTSYTGELFF.

This chain links TRBV2 with TRBJ2-2; a possible D gene is TRBD2 (5 bases). Trimming took off 6 bases at V and 6 bases at J, with 14 bases between the two ends. Germline CDR1 SNHLY, CDR2 FYNNEI. The CDR3 runs 14 residues. Written as DNA, the CDR3 is TGTGCCAGCAGGGCTGATCGGGATTCCGGGGAGCTGTTTTTT. Amino acid sequence: CASRADRDSGELFF.

The chain has TRBV10-1 and TRBJ2-2, with D perhaps TRBD1 (5 bases). This CDR3 spans 14 amino acids. Germline V lookup: CDR1 WNHNN, CDR2 SYGVQD (reference sequence). Deletions cut 6 bases from V and 2 bases from J, with 10 bases between. CDR3 residues: CASRTDRNTGELFF. The CDR3, as DNA: TGCGCCAGCAGAACTGACAGAAACACCGGGGAGCTGTTTTTT.

This sequence joins TRBV5-1 and TRBJ2-5; unclear D gene. Germline assignment: CDR1 SGHRS and CDR2 YFSETQ. The ends were cut back, 1 base at V and 0 bases at J, with 1 base in the middle. The CDR3 totals 12 residues. In DNA, the CDR3 is TGCGCCAGCAGCTTGAACCAAGAGACCCAGTACTTC. It encodes CASSLNQETQYF. The full variable domain, its missing parts supplied by reference TRBV5-1 and TRBJ2-5, is KAGVTQTPRYLIKTRGQQVTLSCSPISGHRSVSWYQQTPGQGLQFLFEYFSETQRNKGNFPGRFSGRQFSNSRSEMNVSTLELGDSALYLCASSLNQETQYFGPGTRLLVL.

This chain uses TRBV19 with TRBJ2-3, with unresolved D. Germline lookup yields CDR1 LNHDA and CDR2 SQIVND (reference sequence). Trimming left V 5 bases short and J 5 bases short, with 11 bases between. This CDR3 spans 13 amino acids. The CDR3 protein is CASSPRLRDTQYF. The CDR3 nucleotides are TGTGCCAGTAGTCCGAGGTTAAGAGATACGCAGTATTTT.

The J gene is TRBJ2-2, the V gene TRBV19, with 7 bases fitting TRBD1. J gave up 0 bases and V 9 bases, and 7 bases lay outside the gene matches. This CDR3 has 15 amino acids. The V gene's germline CDR1 is LNHDA and CDR2 SQIVND (reference sequence). The CDR3 reads CASTDRTSNTGELFF. CDR3 nucleotide sequence: TGTGCCAGCACGGACAGGACTTCGAACACCGGGGAGCTGTTTTTT.

This clone was seen a handful of times. The gene calls are TRBV4-1 and TRBJ2-2; D might be TRBD2 (5 bases). The ends were cut back, 0 bases at V and 2 bases at J, with 13 bases in the middle. The CDR3 has 17 residues. Germline V gives CDR1 MGHRA, CDR2 YSYEKL. CDR3 in amino acids: CASSQESGLVNTGELFF. CDR3 nucleotides: TGCGCCAGCAGCCAAGAATCGGGGTTAGTTAACACCGGGGAGCTGTTTTTT.

This clone was recorded only once. The CDR3, as DNA: TGCGCCAGCAGCTTGGCCGGGCAGAACACAGATACGCAGTATTTT. Translated, it gives CASSLAGQNTDTQYF. This chain connects TRBV5-1 to TRBJ2-3; D unclear. CDR1 is SGHRS and CDR2 is YFSETQ in the germline V gene. V gave up 0 bases and J gave up 2 bases, with 10 bases separating them. The CDR3 contains 15 residues.

V gene TRBV28 combines with J gene TRBJ1-2; no reliable D call. The germline gives CDR1 MDHEN, CDR2 SYDVKM. V lost 5 bases and J 4 bases, leaving 20 bases between the germline ends. The CDR3 has 16 amino acids. DNA of the CDR3: TGTGCCAGCAGTACCCCTCCTGAACGTGGTAGCTATGGCTACACCTTC. It translates to CASSTPPERGSYGYTF.

This chain connects TRBV27 to TRBJ1-2; D may be TRBD1 (6 bases). The germline V and J ends were trimmed by 5 bases and 4 bases, with 20 bases remaining between them. The CDR3 runs 16 residues. CDR1 is MNHEY and CDR2 is SMNVEV in the germline V gene (reference sequence). The CDR3 coding sequence is TGTGCCAGCAGTCCTCCCCACAGGGATAGGGGCTATGGCTACACCTTC. This codes for CASSPPHRDRGYGYTF.

J is TRBJ1-2 and V is TRBV5-1, with TRBD1 matching 8 bases. The CDR3 loop spans 15 amino acids. Trimming removed 0 bases from V and 1 base from J; junction bases left unmatched: 2. Germline V gene lookup returns CDR1 SGHRS and CDR2 YFSETQ. The CDR3 DNA is TGCGCCAGCAGCTTGGGGGGACAGGTTAACTATGGCTACACCTTC. Amino acids: CASSLGGQVNYGYTF.